This TCR beta chain was captured by sequencing in a study of T cell responses to AZD1222 COVID-19 vaccine. General study points: After the peak T cell response, and only then, were repertoires sampled. In a largely white British group with more females than males, clonal diversity was possibly underestimated. Close to half of spike-specific TCRs reportedly recognize unmutated variant regions. Baseline testing showed seropositivity in only five to seven AZD1222 recipients.

Assay used: immunoSEQ multiplex PCR; TCRdb lists only in-frame clones, some missing. The sample shows about 100,000 clones, 87% of them seen only once. From germline, CDR1 is SGHKS and CDR2 YYEKEE (reference sequence). The CDR3 is 11 residues long. V gave up 1 base and J gave up 9 bases, with 5 bases separating them. Concerning this clone itself: Its antigen is not identified.

Sequenced material: peripheral blood, taken on day 0 of AZD1222 vaccination. The chain is built from TRBV5-5 and TRBJ2-1; D gene unclear. The clonotype comes from an adult in good health. In DNA, the CDR3 is TGTGCCAGCAGCTTGCTCGCTGAGCAGTTCTTC. Protein product: CASSLLAEQFF.